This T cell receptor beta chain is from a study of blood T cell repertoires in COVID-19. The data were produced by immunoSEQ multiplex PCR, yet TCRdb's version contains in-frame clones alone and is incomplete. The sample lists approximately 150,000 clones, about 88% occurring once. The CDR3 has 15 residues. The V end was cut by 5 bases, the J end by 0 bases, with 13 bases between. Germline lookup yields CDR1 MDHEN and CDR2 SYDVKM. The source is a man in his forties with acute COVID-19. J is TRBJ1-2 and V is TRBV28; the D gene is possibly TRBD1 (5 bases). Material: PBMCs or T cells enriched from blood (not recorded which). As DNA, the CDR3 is TGTGCCAGCAGTCGCGGGACGGCAACTAACTATGGCTACACCTTC. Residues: CASSRGTATNYGYTF.